Reported below is one T cell receptor beta chain. This clonotype was counted at least ten times. The target of this receptor is not known. The record has no base qualities; no much larger clone is one base away. The CDR3 has 18 amino acids, counting the end cysteine and phenylalanine. The DNA shown is the 54-base CDR3, in frame from base 1. From V the trimming removes 0 bases and from J it removes 2 bases, while the gene matches leave 10 bases of the junction unaccounted for. CDR1 and CDR2, looked up from the germline V gene (reference sequence), are SGHNT and YYREEE. The protocol used for the library was PCR. Sequencer: Illumina HiSeq 2500. TCR library preparation used molecular barcoding, with unique molecular identifiers applied to normalize quantification of the TCRbeta repertoire. TCRdb ran its own pipeline on the public reads, namely fastp trimming at Q25 and MiXCR clone calling, and kept in-frame beta chains. CDR3 protein sequences are deduplicated, and each keeps its most common genes and DNA. Within this sample are almost 500,000 distinct CDR3 sequences, with over 9.5% of them counted one time only. About 2.1% of the sample lies in the top ten.

This record comes from a study of T-cell reconstitution after alpha-beta-depleted transplantation in children listed by TCRdb under 2016. The study in broad terms: T-cell immune reconstitution after TCRalphabeta/CD19-depleted allogeneic hematopoietic cell transplantation in children was quantitatively tracked in the study by means of TCR repertoire profiling. Overall study outcomes, separate from this receptor: In some patients, high TCRbeta diversity at day 60 was attributed to recipient T cells and intrathymic progenitors that had survived conditioning. Apparently early alphabetaT-cell count recovery about two months after transplant reportedly relied on only several hundred rapidly expanded clones derived from non-depleted graft cells. The frequencies of hyperexpanded clones fell over the following months, and after one year, T-cell counts and TCRbeta diversity were mostly attributed to newly produced T cells.

The sample's treatment or condition label, decoded: allogeneic hematopoietic cell transplantation with graft depleted of TCRalphabeta T cells and CD19 B cells. The transplant recipients were children given TCRalphabeta/CD19-depleted allogeneic hematopoietic cell grafts. This clonotype was sampled from a child younger than 10 with inherited bone marrow failure, due to receive a stem cell transplant. Sequencing used PBMCs, obtained before TCRalphabeta/CD19-depleted stem cell transplant. The chain joins TRBV5-4 to TRBJ2-1, with TRBD2 matching 8 junction bases. CDR3 sequence: CASSLDGLAPPTYNEQFF. The nucleotides read TGTGCCAGCAGCTTGGACGGACTAGCCCCACCAACCTACAATGAGCAGTTCTTC. Outside the CDR3, residues come from the reference TRBV5-4 and TRBJ2-1 proteins, so the full variable domain is: ETGVTQSPTHLIKTRGQQVTLRCSSQSGHNTVSWYQQALGQGPQFIFQYYREEENGRGNFPPRFSGLQFPNYSSELNVNALELDDSALYLCASSLDGLAPPTYNEQFFGPGTRLTVL.